This T cell receptor (beta chain) was sequenced during a study of cytomegalovirus exposure and HLA in healthy donors. Study-wide points: The study flagged some 170 TCR beta chains as cytomegalovirus-associated. Reports state that TCR beta sequences accurately predicted most subjects' HLA-A and HLA-B alleles. The classifier was said to identify cytomegalovirus status with high specificity and sensitivity.

Germline V gene data show CDR1 as MRHNA and CDR2 as SNTAGT. V gave up 5 bases and J gave up 0 bases; unmatched junction bases: 4. This CDR3 has 15 residues. In regard to this clone: Its matching antigen is unknown.

Researchers ran the PCR with 60 Vbeta and 13 Jbeta primers. TCRdb's copy holds only in-frame clones and misses some; the assay was immunoSEQ multiplex PCR. The table shows some 140,000 clones, with around nine tenths occurring only once. The sequencing input was PBMCs. The sequence derives from a woman between 25 and 40 years old in good health and CMV-seronegative. The rearrangement links TRBV6-4 to TRBJ2-3, with TRBD1 identical over 8 bases. CDR3 coding DNA: TGTGCCAGCAGTCAGGGGGCGTCAAGCACAGATACGCAGTATTTT. Its protein is CASSQGASSTDTQYF.